Below, 15 T cell receptor beta chains from the same sample are listed, as sequenced in a study of cytomegalovirus exposure and HLA in healthy donors. This PCR relied on a set of 60 Vbeta primers and 13 Jbeta primers. TCRdb's copy holds only in-frame clones and misses some; the assay was immunoSEQ multiplex PCR. The table has more than 95,000 clones, approximately 76% seen once; the top ten hold around 16%. Sequencing used PBMCs. All receptors derive from a man in his forties or fifties in good health and CMV-seropositive.

The chain joins TRBV14 to TRBJ1-2; D remains ambiguous. V was cut by 1 base and J by 8 bases, with 14 bases left in between. CDR3 length equals 14 residues. CDR1 is SGHDN and CDR2 is FVKESK in the germline V gene. CDR3 nucleotide sequence: TGTGCCAGCAGCCAAGCTCCGACACCCAAAGGCTACACCTTC. Translated: CASSQAPTPKGYTF.

V usage is TRBV11-2 and J usage is TRBJ2-3; TRBD2 agrees at 9 bases. The CDR3 runs to 16 residues. The junction had 11 bases not matched to a gene; V was cut back by 6 bases and J by 4 bases. The germline gives CDR1 SGHAT, CDR2 FQNNGV. The CDR3 DNA reads TGTGCCAGCAGACTTAGCGGGAGCAGGAGATCAGATACGCAGTATTTT. As protein: CASRLSGSRRSDTQYF.

The chain employs TRBV7-9 and TRBJ2-5, with 12 bases that match TRBD1. This CDR3 spans 15 amino acids. With V trimmed by 3 bases and J by 5 bases, 4 bases remained unmatched. Germline V gene lookup returns CDR1 SEHNR and CDR2 FQNEAQ (reference sequence). CDR3 nucleotides: TGTGCCAGCAGCTTCGGGACAGGGGGCCTTGAGACCCAGTACTTC. This gives the protein CASSFGTGGLETQYF.

J is TRBJ1-1 and V is TRBV14; no definite D call. The germline gives CDR1 SGHDN, CDR2 FVKESK. Deletions cut 4 bases from V and 11 bases from J, with 14 bases between. The CDR3 length is 12 residues. DNA for the CDR3: TGTGCCAGCAGCCTCGCGGGTGGGGTGGCTTTCTTT. It codes for CASSLAGGVAFF.

The CDR3 DNA reads TGTGCCAGCAGTCCCGGGTCCACCTCCTACGAGCAGTACTTC. Amino acid sequence: CASSPGSTSYEQYF. The rearrangement joins TRBV6-5 to TRBJ2-7, with D unclear. Trimming left V 5 bases short and J 0 bases short, with 11 bases between. This CDR3 has 14 residues. Germline CDR1 is MNHEY and CDR2 is SVGAGI.

Comment on this clone: Other DNA variants within this sample encode the same CDR3. The genes are TRBV6-5 and TRBJ2-5; weak D call: TRBD2 (5 bases). Germline V gene lookup returns CDR1 MNHEY and CDR2 SVGAGI. The V end was cut by 0 bases, the J end by 4 bases, with 15 bases between. CDR3 length: 16 amino acids. The CDR3 protein is CASSYSRTSSRETQYF. DNA of the CDR3: TGTGCCAGCAGTTACTCTCGGACTTCTAGCCGAGAGACCCAGTACTTC.

The J gene is TRBJ1-4, the V gene TRBV6-4; TRBD1 is a possible D gene (5 bases). From germline, CDR1 is MRHNA and CDR2 SNTAGT. The CDR3 is 15 amino acids. Trimming cost V 4 bases and J 3 bases, with 12 bases left between them. For the CDR3, the DNA is TGTGCCAGCAGTGCCCTAGGGGCCCCTAATGAAAAACTGTTTTTT. Translation: CASSALGAPNEKLFF.

The CDR3 coding sequence is TGTGCCAGCAGCCTAATGGGACAGGGGGGCTACAATGAGCAGTTCTTC. It specifies CASSLMGQGGYNEQFF. The chain has TRBV9 and TRBJ2-1; 11 positions match TRBD1. From germline, CDR1 is SGDLS and CDR2 YYNGEE. V was clipped by 4 bases and J by 3 bases; unmatched bases: 6. CDR3 length equals 16 residues.

The V call is TRBV9, the J call TRBJ1-5; 7 nucleotides agree with TRBD1. The CDR3 covers 15 residues. Losses at the gene ends were 0 bases for V and 6 bases for J; bases not matched to a gene: 6. Germline V gene sequence: CDR1 SGDLS, CDR2 YYNGEE. The CDR3 DNA reads TGTGCCAGCAGCGTAGCTGGACAGGTAGGTCAGCCCCAGCATTTT. This translates into CASSVAGQVGQPQHF.

The J gene is TRBJ1-1, the V gene TRBV14; D might be TRBD1 (5 bases). CDR3 length: 15 residues. Trimming left V 5 bases short and J 0 bases short, with 13 bases between. Germline values: CDR1 SGHDN, CDR2 FVKESK. DNA of the CDR3: TGTGCCAGCAGCTCCCGACAGTTCATGAACACTGAAGCTTTCTTT. Translating it yields CASSSRQFMNTEAFF. The whole variable domain, filled in from reference TRBV14 and TRBJ1-1, reads EAGVTQFPSHSVIEKGQTVTLRCDPISGHDNLYWYRRVMGKEIKFLLHFVKESKQDESGMPNNRFLAERTGGTYSTLKVQPAELEDSGVYFCASSSRQFMNTEAFFGQGTRLTVV.

This clone was seen only a few times. The CDR3 DNA reads TGTGCCAGCCAAACTACCTCTCTTCGGTCACCCCTCCACTTT. Its protein product is CASQTTSLRSPLHF. The rearrangement joins TRBV19 to TRBJ1-6; no reliable D call. The germline V gene encodes CDR1 LNHDA and CDR2 SQIVND (reference sequence). The CDR3 runs 14 residues. V lost 9 bases, J lost 10 bases, and 19 bases lay in between.

V is TRBV28 and J is TRBJ2-2; 7 bases are a match to TRBD1. V gave up 2 bases and J gave up 5 bases; unmatched junction bases: 8. The germline gives CDR1 MDHEN, CDR2 SYDVKM. The CDR3 is made up of 16 amino acids. The CDR3 reads CASSLEGGALTGELFF. The CDR3 DNA reads as TGTGCCAGCAGTTTAGAAGGGGGCGCATTGACCGGGGAGCTGTTTTTT.

The CDR3: CASSSRDGAYGYTF. The DNA of the CDR3 is TGCGCCAGCAGCTCCCGGGATGGAGCCTATGGCTACACCTTC. V is TRBV5-1 and J is TRBJ1-2; D is undetermined. Germline V gene lookup returns CDR1 SGHRS and CDR2 YFSETQ. The CDR3 runs 14 residues. V dropped 3 bases and J dropped 4 bases, with 13 bases sitting between them.

This chain joins TRBV7-9 and TRBJ1-1; 10 bases map to TRBD1. This CDR3 is built from 15 residues. V gave up 5 bases and J gave up 1 base; unmatched junction bases: 4. Per the germline V gene, CDR1 is SEHNR and CDR2 is FQNEAQ (reference sequence). The CDR3 region has the DNA TGTGCCAGCAGCCCGACAGGGGGCAAGAACACTGAAGCTTTCTTT. Translating it yields CASSPTGGKNTEAFF.

The rearrangement uses TRBV6-5 and TRBJ1-6; TRBD1 aligns across 11 bases. The germline CDR1 and CDR2 sequences are MNHEY and SVGAGI. J lost 8 bases, V lost 1 base, and 1 base had no gene match. The CDR3 sequence is 15 residues long. This CDR3 is CASSYWGQGDSPLHF. For the CDR3, the DNA is TGTGCCAGCAGTTACTGGGGACAGGGGGATTCACCCCTCCACTTT.